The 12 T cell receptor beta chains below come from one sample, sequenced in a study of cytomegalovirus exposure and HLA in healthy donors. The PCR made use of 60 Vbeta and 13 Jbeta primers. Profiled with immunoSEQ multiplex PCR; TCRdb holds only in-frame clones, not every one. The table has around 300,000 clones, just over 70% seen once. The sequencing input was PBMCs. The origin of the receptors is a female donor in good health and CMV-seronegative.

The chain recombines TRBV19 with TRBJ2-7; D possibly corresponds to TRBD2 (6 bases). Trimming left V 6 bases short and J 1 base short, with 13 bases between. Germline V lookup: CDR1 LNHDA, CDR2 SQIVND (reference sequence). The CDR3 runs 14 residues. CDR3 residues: CASSRETISYEQYF. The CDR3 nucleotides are TGTGCCAGTAGCCGGGAGACCATATCCTACGAGCAGTACTTC.

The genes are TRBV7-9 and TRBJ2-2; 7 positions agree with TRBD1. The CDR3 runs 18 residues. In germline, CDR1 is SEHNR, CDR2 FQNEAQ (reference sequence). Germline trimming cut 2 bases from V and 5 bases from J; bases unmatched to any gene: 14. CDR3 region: CASSLLSFRDRPTGELFF. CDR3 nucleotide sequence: TGTGCCAGCAGCTTACTTAGCTTCCGGGACAGACCTACCGGGGAGCTGTTTTTT.

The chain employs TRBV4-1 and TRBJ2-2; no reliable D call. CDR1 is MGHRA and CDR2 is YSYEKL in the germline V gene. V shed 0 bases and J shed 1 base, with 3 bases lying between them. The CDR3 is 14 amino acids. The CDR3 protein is CASSQERNTGELFF. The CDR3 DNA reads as TGCGCCAGCAGCCAAGAGCGGAACACCGGGGAGCTGTTTTTT.

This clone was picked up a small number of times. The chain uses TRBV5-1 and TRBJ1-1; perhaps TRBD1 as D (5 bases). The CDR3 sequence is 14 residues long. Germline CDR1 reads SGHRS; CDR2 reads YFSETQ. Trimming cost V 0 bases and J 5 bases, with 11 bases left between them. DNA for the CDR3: TGCGCCAGCAGCTTGGAGTGGGGGGGAACTGAAGCTTTCTTT. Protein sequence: CASSLEWGGTEAFF.

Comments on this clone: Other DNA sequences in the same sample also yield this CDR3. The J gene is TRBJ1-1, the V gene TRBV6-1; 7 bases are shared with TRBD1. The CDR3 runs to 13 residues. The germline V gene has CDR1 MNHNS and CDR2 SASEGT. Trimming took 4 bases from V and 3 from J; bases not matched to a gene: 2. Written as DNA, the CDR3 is TGTGCCAGCAGTGCAACAGGGGACACTGAAGCTTTCTTT. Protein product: CASSATGDTEAFF.

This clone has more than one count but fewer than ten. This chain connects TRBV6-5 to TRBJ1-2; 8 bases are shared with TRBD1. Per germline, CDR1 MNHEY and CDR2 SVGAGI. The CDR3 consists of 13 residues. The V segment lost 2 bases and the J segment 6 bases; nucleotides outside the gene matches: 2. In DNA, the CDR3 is TGTGCCAGCAGTTACAGACAGGGGAATGGCTACACCTTC. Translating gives CASSYRQGNGYTF.

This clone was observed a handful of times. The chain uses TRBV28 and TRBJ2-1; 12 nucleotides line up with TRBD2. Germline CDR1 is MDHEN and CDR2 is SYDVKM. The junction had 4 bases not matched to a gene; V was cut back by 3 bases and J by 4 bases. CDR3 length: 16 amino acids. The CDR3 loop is CASSLPLAGGYNEQFF. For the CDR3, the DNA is TGTGCCAGCAGTTTGCCACTAGCGGGAGGATACAATGAGCAGTTCTTC.

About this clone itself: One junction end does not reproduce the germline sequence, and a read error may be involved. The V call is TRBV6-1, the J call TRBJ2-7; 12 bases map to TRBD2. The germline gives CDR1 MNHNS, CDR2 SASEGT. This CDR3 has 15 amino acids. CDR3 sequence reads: CASSEGLAGPYEQYF. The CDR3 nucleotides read TGTGCCAGCAGCGAAGGACTAGCGGGACCCTACGAGCAGTACTTC.

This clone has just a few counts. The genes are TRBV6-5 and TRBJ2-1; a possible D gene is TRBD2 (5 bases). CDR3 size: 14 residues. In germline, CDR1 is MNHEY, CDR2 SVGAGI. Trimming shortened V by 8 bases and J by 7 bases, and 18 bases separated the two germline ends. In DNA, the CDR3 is TGTGCCAGCTTAGGCAGCGGACGCTTGAATGAGCAGTTCTTC. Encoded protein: CASLGSGRLNEQFF.

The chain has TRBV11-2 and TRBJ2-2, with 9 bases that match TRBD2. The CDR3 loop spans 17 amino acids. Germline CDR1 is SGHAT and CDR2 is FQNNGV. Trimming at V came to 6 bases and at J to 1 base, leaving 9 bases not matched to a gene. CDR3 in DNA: TGTGCCAGCAGACAGATGGGGCGGGAGGGGAACACCGGGGAGCTGTTTTTT. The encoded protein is CASRQMGREGNTGELFF.

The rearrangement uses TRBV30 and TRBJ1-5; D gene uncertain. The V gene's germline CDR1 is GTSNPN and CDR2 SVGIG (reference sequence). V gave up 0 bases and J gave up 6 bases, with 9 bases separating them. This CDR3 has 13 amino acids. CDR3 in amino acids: CAWSVRSGQPQHF. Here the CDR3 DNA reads TGTGCCTGGAGTGTAAGGAGTGGTCAGCCCCAGCATTTT.

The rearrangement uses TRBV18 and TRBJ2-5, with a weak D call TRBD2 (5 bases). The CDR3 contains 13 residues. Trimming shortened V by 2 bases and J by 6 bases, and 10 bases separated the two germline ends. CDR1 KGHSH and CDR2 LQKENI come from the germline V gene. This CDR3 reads CASSPDGGQTQYF. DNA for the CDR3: TGTGCCAGCTCACCAGATGGCGGGCAGACCCAGTACTTC.